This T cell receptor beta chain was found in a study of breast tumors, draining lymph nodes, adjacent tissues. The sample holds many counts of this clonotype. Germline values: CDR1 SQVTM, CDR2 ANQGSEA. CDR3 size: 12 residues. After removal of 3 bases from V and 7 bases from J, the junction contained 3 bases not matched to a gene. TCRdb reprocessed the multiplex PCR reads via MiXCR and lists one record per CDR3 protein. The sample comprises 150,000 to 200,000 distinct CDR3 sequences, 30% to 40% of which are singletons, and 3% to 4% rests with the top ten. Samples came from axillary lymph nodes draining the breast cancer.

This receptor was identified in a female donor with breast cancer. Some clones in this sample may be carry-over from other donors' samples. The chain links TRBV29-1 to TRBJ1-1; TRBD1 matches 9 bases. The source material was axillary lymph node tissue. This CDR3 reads CSVEQDRGEAFF. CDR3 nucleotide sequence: TGCAGCGTTGAGCAGGACAGGGGTGAAGCTTTCTTT.